This passage covers 18 T cell receptor beta chains from one sample sequenced in a study of blood T cell repertoires in COVID-19. Here immunoSEQ multiplex PCR was the method, and the copy in TCRdb shows in-frame clones only, minus some. The repertoire consists of 100,000 to 110,000 clones, with more than 85% occurring once and the leading ten covering around 2.1%. Sequencing used peripheral blood. Every receptor here comes from a man aged 50 to 60 with active COVID-19.

This chain connects TRBV28 to TRBJ1-1; D might be TRBD1 (6 bases). The CDR3 totals 14 residues. The germline V and J ends were trimmed by 7 bases and 0 bases, with 12 bases remaining between them. The germline V gene has CDR1 MDHEN and CDR2 SYDVKM. Here the CDR3 reads CASTRGPVNTEAFF. CDR3 DNA sequence: TGTGCCAGCACGCGGGGGCCAGTGAACACTGAAGCTTTCTTT.

Here the CDR3 reads CASSMWTSGRTDTQYF. The DNA for the CDR3 is TGTGCCAGCAGCATGTGGACTAGCGGGAGAACAGATACGCAGTATTTT. This chain joins TRBV13 and TRBJ2-3, with 13 bases lining up with TRBD2. The CDR3 is made up of 16 amino acids. J lost 3 bases, V lost 5 bases, and 5 bases had no gene match. Germline V gene sequence: CDR1 PRHDT, CDR2 FYEKMQ (reference sequence).

The chain couples TRBV18 to TRBJ1-5, with TRBD1 identical over 10 bases. The CDR3 is 14 amino acids. J lost 5 bases, V lost 6 bases, and 4 bases had no gene match. Germline values: CDR1 KGHSH, CDR2 LQKENI. CDR3 sequence: CASSPGTGDQPQHF. DNA for the CDR3: TGTGCCAGCTCCCCCGGGACAGGGGATCAGCCCCAGCATTTT.

V usage is TRBV11-2 and J usage is TRBJ2-5; D is possibly TRBD2 (6 bases). This CDR3 region has 15 residues. Per germline, CDR1 SGHAT and CDR2 FQNNGV. Trimming cost V 1 base and J 6 bases, with 15 bases left between them. This CDR3 reads CASSLVFGGSQTQYF. In DNA form, the CDR3 reads TGTGCCAGCAGCTTAGTCTTTGGGGGGTCGCAGACCCAGTACTTC.

The chain uses TRBV7-2 and TRBJ1-3; 7 bases fit TRBD1. Germline V lookup: CDR1 SGHTA, CDR2 FQGNSA. CDR3 length equals 16 residues. With 1 base clipped from V and 1 base from J, the junction kept 4 bases outside the gene matches. Here the CDR3 DNA reads TGTGCCAGCAGCTTAGGACAGGGAACTTCTGGAAACACCATATATTTT. Its translation: CASSLGQGTSGNTIYF.

The chain combines TRBV15 with TRBJ2-3; 8 bases line up with TRBD1. The CDR3 extends over 17 amino acids. CDR1 is LNHNV and CDR2 is YYDKDF in the germline V gene (reference sequence). V shed 3 bases, J shed 5 bases, and the junction held 13 bases outside the gene matches. As DNA, the CDR3 is TGTGCCACCAGCAGTGCAACCCTAGGACAGGGACGAGATACGCAGTATTTT. This encodes CATSSATLGQGRDTQYF.

The gene calls are TRBV29-1 and TRBJ2-5, with D possibly matching TRBD2 (5 bases). The V gene's germline CDR1 is SQVTM and CDR2 ANQGSEA. Trimming left V 6 bases short and J 2 bases short, with 10 bases between. The CDR3 runs 12 residues. The CDR3 nucleotides are TGCAGCGTGAGGGAGCGGCAAGAGACCCAGTACTTC. Protein product: CSVRERQETQYF. Supplemented by reference TRBV29-1 and TRBJ2-5, the full variable domain reads SAVISQKPSRDICQRGTSLTIQCQVDSQVTMMFWYRQQPGQSLTLIATANQGSEATYESGFVIDKFPISRPNLTFSTLTVSNMSPEDSSIYLCSVRERQETQYFGPGTRLLVL.

The chain combines TRBV18 with TRBJ2-3, with 11 positions matching TRBD2. Germline CDR1 KGHSH, CDR2 LQKENI. This CDR3 has 16 amino acids. The J segment lost 5 bases and the V segment lost 4 bases, leaving 8 bases of the junction unmatched. The chain's CDR3 is CASSLISGGAEDTQYF. CDR3 DNA sequence: TGTGCCAGCTCACTTATTAGCGGGGGGGCGGAAGATACGCAGTATTTT. Full variable domain (missing parts from reference TRBV18 and TRBJ2-3): NAGVMQNPRHLVRRRGQEARLRCSPMKGHSHVYWYRQLPEEGLKFMVYLQKENIIDESGMPKERFSAEFPKEGPSILRIQQVVRGDSAAYFCASSLISGGAEDTQYFGPGTRLTVL.

The V gene is TRBV2, the J gene TRBJ2-5, with TRBD1 as a possible D gene (5 bases). The CDR3 totals 14 residues. Germline values: CDR1 SNHLY, CDR2 FYNNEI. V lost 4 bases, J lost 2 bases, and 11 bases lay in between. CDR3 sequence (DNA): TGTGCCAGCAGTGTTCCCAGGGATCAAGAGACCCAGTACTTC. This gives the protein CASSVPRDQETQYF. Looking up the rest from reference TRBV2 and TRBJ2-5 gives the full variable domain: EPEVTQTPSHQVTQMGQEVILRCVPISNHLYFYWYRQILGQKVEFLVSFYNNEISEKSEIFDDQFSVERPDGSNFTLKIRSTKLEDSAMYFCASSVPRDQETQYFGPGTRLLVL.

This chain uses TRBV21-1 with TRBJ2-7; TRBD2, as called in the table, went unchecked against the DNA. TRBV21-1 is a pseudogene locus. This CDR3 comprises 16 residues. CDR3 sequence: CASSKGGAGGAYEQYV. CDR3 in DNA: TGTGCCAGCAGCAAAGGCGGAGCGGGAGGGGCCTACGAGCAGTACGTC.

The chain combines TRBV2 with TRBJ1-2, with D tentatively TRBD1 (6 bases). Looked up from germline, CDR1 is SNHLY and CDR2 is FYNNEI. Between the trimmed V and J ends, which lost 6 bases and 6 bases, there was a span of 11 bases. The CDR3 runs to 12 residues. The CDR3 spells CASRAGANGYTF. DNA of the CDR3: TGTGCCAGCAGAGCGGGGGCCAATGGCTACACCTTC.

There are a few counts of this clone. The chain carries TRBV9 and TRBJ2-2, with 8 bases identical to TRBD2. Germline V gives CDR1 SGDLS, CDR2 YYNGEE. The J segment lost 3 bases and the V segment lost 0 bases, leaving 4 bases of the junction unmatched. The CDR3 spans 16 residues. CDR3: CASSVEAGGYTGELFF. CDR3 DNA sequence: TGTGCCAGCAGCGTAGAGGCGGGGGGTTACACCGGGGAGCTGTTTTTT. Looking up the rest from reference TRBV9 and TRBJ2-2 gives the full variable domain: DSGVTQTPKHLITATGQRVTLRCSPRSGDLSVYWYQQSLDQGLQFLIQYYNGEERAKGNILERFSAQQFPDLHSELNLSSLELGDSALYFCASSVEAGGYTGELFFGEGSRLTVL.

The gene calls are TRBV7-9 and TRBJ1-3, with 10 positions matching TRBD1. Trimming removed 6 bases from V and 6 bases from J; junction bases left unmatched: 8. The CDR3 spans 15 residues. Germline assignment: CDR1 SEHNR and CDR2 FQNEAQ (reference sequence). CDR3: CASSHDGQGENTIYF. CDR3 nucleotides: TGTGCCAGCAGTCACGACGGACAGGGGGAAAACACCATATATTTT.

The V and J genes are TRBV5-1 and TRBJ2-7, with a weak D call TRBD2 (5 bases). V shed 2 bases and J shed 10 bases, with 16 bases lying between them. This CDR3 comprises 13 residues. CDR1 is SGHRS and CDR2 is YFSETQ in the germline V gene. CDR3 in amino acids: CASSFGEREVQYF. In DNA form, the CDR3 reads TGCGCCAGCAGCTTTGGGGAGAGGGAAGTCCAGTACTTC.

This clone was recorded once. This chain connects TRBV7-9 to TRBJ2-1; possible D gene TRBD2, 5 bases. The CDR3 consists of 13 residues. Germline V gene data show CDR1 as SEHNR and CDR2 as FQNEAQ (reference sequence). V was pared by 7 bases and J by 2 bases, with 9 bases between. The CDR3 DNA reads as TGTGCCAGCACTAGCATCCCCTACAATGAGCAGTTCTTC. Protein sequence: CASTSIPYNEQFF.

The chain employs TRBV19 and TRBJ1-6, with unresolved D. The CDR3 is 14 residues long. Germline CDR1 is LNHDA and CDR2 is SQIVND (reference sequence). The germline V and J ends were trimmed by 1 base and 7 bases, with 8 bases remaining between them. This CDR3 is CASSIASRNSPLHF. Here the CDR3 DNA reads TGTGCCAGTAGTATAGCCTCGCGCAATTCACCCCTCCACTTT.

This CDR3 is CASSSQSSGANVLTF. For the CDR3, the DNA is TGTGCCAGCAGTTCACAGAGCTCTGGGGCCAACGTCCTGACTTTC. The V gene is TRBV6-5, the J gene TRBJ2-6; D is unresolved. V lost 4 bases to trimming and J lost 0 bases, with 7 bases between them. This CDR3 has 15 amino acids. Germline CDR1 is MNHEY and CDR2 is SVGAGI.

The genes are TRBV7-9 and TRBJ2-1; perhaps TRBD1 as D (5 bases). Germline values: CDR1 SEHNR, CDR2 FQNEAQ (reference sequence). V was shortened by 4 bases and J by 6 bases, with 7 bases between the two germline ends. The CDR3 has 12 amino acids. The CDR3 sequence: CASSYQGNEQFF. The CDR3 nucleotides are TGTGCCAGCAGCTATCAGGGCAATGAGCAGTTCTTC.